A selection of T cell receptor beta chains follows, all from one sample in a study of T cells in Graves' hyperthyroidism and ophthalmopathy. TCRdb analysed the multiplex PCR reads with MiXCR anew, one entry per CDR3 protein. The sample holds around 700,000 distinct CDR3 sequences; roughly a third are singletons and the top ten take around 32%. Input material: blood. These TCRs come from a woman in her forties with Graves' hyperthyroidism. Each CDR3 is given with its conserved first and last residue. A D gene is named only where the DNA matches it firmly. The size entry is marked missing in some rows and otherwise reads once, few, many or a size class.

TRBD2 | TRBJ2-7 | TRBV20-1 | many | TGCAGTGCTAGGAGGGCCCAGCGGGAGGGCCGATCGTTCGAGCAGTACTTC | CSARRAQREGRSFEQYF
NA | TRBJ1-1 | TRBV2 | NA | TGTGCCAGCAGTGTAAGGGTCAGGGCTTTCTTT | CASSVRVRAFF
TRBD2 | TRBJ2-7 | TRBV4-2 | few | TGTGCCAGCAGCCAACTCGATTTCGGGACTAGCGGCCACGAGCAGTACTTC | CASSQLDFGTSGHEQYF
NA | TRBJ2-7 | TRBV6-6 | NA | TGTGCCAGCACTTTCCACGAGGGCGAGCAGTACTTC | CASTFHEGEQYF
TRBD2 | TRBJ2-2 | TRBV7-3 | few | TGTGCCAGCAGCTTAAACGGGGGGGCCGACACCGGGGAGCTGTTTTTT | CASSLNGGADTGELFF
TRBD2 | TRBJ2-1 | TRBV24-1 | NA | TGTGCCACCAGTGAAGGGACTAGCGGGATCGTGTACAATGAGCAGTTCTTC | CATSEGTSGIVYNEQFF
NA | TRBJ1-6 | TRBV7-8 | many | TGTGCCAGCAGCTTAGTAGATTCACCCCTCCACTTT | CASSLVDSPLHF
NA | TRBJ1-2 | TRBV7-2 | once | TGTGCCAGCAGAAAGGGGGGAGGCTACACCTTC | CASRKGGGYTF
TRBD1 | TRBJ2-7 | TRBV4-1 | few | TGCGCCAGCTCAGAAACCGAACAGGGGTACCACGAGCAGTACTTC | CASSETEQGYHEQYF
NA | TRBJ2-7 | TRBV29-1 | NA | TGCAGCCAAAGTGGGACCTCCTACGAGCAGTACTTC | CSQSGTSYEQYF
NA | TRBJ1-2 | TRBV7-2 | once | TGTGCCAGCAGCCCTACCCGCAGGGGAAACTATGGCTGCACCTTC | CASSPTRRGNYGCTF
NA | TRBJ2-3 | TRBV29-1 | NA | TGCAGCGCCAGCGGACGCACAGATACGCAGTATTTT | CSASGRTDTQYF
NA | TRBJ1-5 | TRBV7-2 | many | TGTGCCAGCAGCTTACAGACCAATCAGCCCCAGCATTTT | CASSLQTNQPQHF
NA | TRBJ1-4 | TRBV13 | many | TGTGCCAGCAGCTTCCATCCTAATGAGGAAAAACTGTTTTTT | CASSFHPNEEKLFF
TRBD2 | TRBJ2-7 | TRBV20-1 | many | TGCAGTGCTAGCGCTAGCGGTAGCTCCTACGAGCAGTACTTC | CSASASGSSYEQYF
TRBD1 | TRBJ1-2 | TRBV7-9 | NA | TGTGCCAGCAGCTTACCGTTAGGGACAGGGCTAGGAGGCTACACCTTC | CASSLPLGTGLGGYTF
TRBD1 | TRBJ1-2 | TRBV5-5 | many | TGTGCCAGCATCGCGGGACAGAGTCCCTATGGCTACACCTTC | CASIAGQSPYGYTF
NA | TRBJ1-1 | TRBV24-1 | many | TGTGCCACCCGGGGACACACGAACACTGAAGCTTTCTTT | CATRGHTNTEAFF
TRBD2 | TRBJ2-5 | TRBV25-1 | once | TGTGCTAGAGATCCCCTAGCGGGAGAAGAGACCCAGTACTTC | CARDPLAGEETQYF
NA | TRBJ1-6 | TRBV12-3/TRBV12-4 | many | TGTGCCAGCAGTCACCGCGTACCTGGTTCACCCCTCCACTTT | CASSHRVPGSPLHF
NA | TRBJ1-4 | TRBV10-3 | NA | TGTGCCAGCAGCTTCCGGGGGATCTCGAGTAAGCTGTTTTTT | CASSFRGISSKLFF
NA | TRBJ2-3 | TRBV29-1 | NA | TGCAGCGTTGGGGTTTCAGATACGCAGTATTTT | CSVGVSDTQYF
NA | TRBJ1-6 | TRBV7-2 | NA | TGTGCCAGCACCCCCGTCGGGAGCTCCTATAATTCACCCCTCCACTTT | CASTPVGSSYNSPLHF
TRBD1 | TRBJ1-5 | TRBV24-1 | NA | TGTGCCACCAGCCGGGGACAGGGACCCAATCAGCCCCAGCATTTT | CATSRGQGPNQPQHF
NA | TRBJ2-7 | TRBV18 | NA | TGTGCCAGCTCACGGAGCGGGACAGCAAACTACGAGCAGTACTTC | CASSRSGTANYEQYF
NA | TRBJ1-5 | TRBV6-5 | few | TGTGCCAGCACTCCACAGGGTACCCAGCCCCAGCATTTT | CASTPQGTQPQHF
NA | TRBJ1-2 | TRBV20-1 | NA | TGCAGTGCTAGAGATAGAACAGGGCGCGGCTACACCTTC | CSARDRTGRGYTF
NA | TRBJ1-4 | TRBV4-2 | NA | TGTGCCAGCAGCCAAGATCAGGGTCAGAATGAAAAACTGTTTTTT | CASSQDQGQNEKLFF
NA | TRBJ1-1 | TRBV11-1 | many | TGTGCCAGCAGTTCCACTAGCGAAGCTTTCTTT | CASSSTSEAFF